These 14 T cell receptor beta chains were all obtained from the same sample, sequenced in a study of T-cell memory formation after mild COVID-19. TCRdb called the 5' RACE reads again in MiXCR, with one record for every CDR3 protein. The data hold approximately 12,000 distinct CDR3 sequences, with about 14% observed a single time. The specimen was PBMCs or a T cell subset sorted from them (not recorded which). Receptor source: a man between 18 and 29 years old who had mild COVID-19 (a few samples of this study predate the infection). Cell type and time point are not known.

This clonotype was counted at least ten times. The chain employs TRBV4-2 and TRBJ2-7; no definite D call. Germline loops: CDR1 LGHNA, CDR2 YNFKEQ. Trimming cost V 0 bases and J 2 bases, with 2 bases left between them. The CDR3 has 12 amino acids. CDR3 nucleotides: TGTGCCAGCAGCCAAGACCCCTACGAGCAGTACTTC. Translated, it gives CASSQDPYEQYF.

This clonotype qualifies as medium-sized. The chain employs TRBV7-9 and TRBJ2-3, with D tentatively TRBD2 (5 bases). The CDR3 extends over 16 amino acids. Germline V gives CDR1 SEHNR, CDR2 FQNEAQ (reference sequence). Trimming cost V 2 bases and J 6 bases, with 18 bases left between them. The CDR3 coding sequence is TGTGCCAGCAGCTTACCCCACTTCCCCCCGGGGGATACGCAGTATTTT. Its translation: CASSLPHFPPGDTQYF.

This clonotype was seen at least ten times. This chain connects TRBV11-3 to TRBJ2-2, with D perhaps TRBD2 (6 bases). The germline V and J ends were trimmed by 0 bases and 3 bases, with 14 bases remaining between them. The CDR3 extends over 17 amino acids. CDR1 is SGHNT and CDR2 is YENEEA in the germline V gene. The CDR3 reads CASSLDSGGKYTGELFF. CDR3 DNA: TGTGCCAGCAGCTTAGATTCCGGGGGAAAGTACACCGGGGAGCTGTTTTTT.

The chain uses TRBV4-3 and TRBJ2-4; 7 bases are a match to TRBD2. The CDR3 is made up of 14 amino acids. V lost 4 bases and J lost 1; bases outside the gene matches: 1. In germline, CDR1 is LGHNA, CDR2 YSLEER. CDR3 sequence (DNA): TGCGCCAGCAGCCCCGGGGGGGCCAAAAACATTCAGTACTTC. This codes for CASSPGGAKNIQYF.

The chain employs TRBV6-6 and TRBJ1-2; D may be TRBD1 (6 bases). CDR1 and CDR2 from the germline V gene are MNHNY and SVGAGI (reference sequence). The CDR3 is 15 residues long. V was trimmed by 0 bases and J by 2 bases, leaving 10 bases between them. CDR3 residues: CASSYSKGGNYGYTF. CDR3 sequence (DNA): TGTGCCAGCAGTTACTCGAAGGGGGGGAACTATGGCTACACCTTC.

This clonotype was observed many times. The rearrangement uses TRBV12-3 or TRBV12-4 and TRBJ1-1; D is possibly TRBD1 (5 bases). This CDR3 is 15 amino acids long. The V end was cut by 4 bases, the J end by 0 bases, with 12 bases between. CDR3 residues: CASSSPGTLNTEAFF. DNA of the CDR3: TGTGCCAGCAGTTCGCCCGGGACTTTGAACACTGAAGCTTTCTTT.

This clonotype has ten or more counts. The chain has TRBV7-3 and TRBJ1-2; D may be TRBD1 (5 bases). Germline CDR1 and CDR2: SGHTA and FQGTGA. V was shortened by 4 bases and J by 6 bases, with 15 bases between the two germline ends. CDR3 length equals 14 residues. The CDR3 DNA is TGTGCCAGCAGCTCCTCTGGGGGGTCGGATGGCTACACCTTC. Translated: CASSSSGGSDGYTF. Full variable domain (rest looked up from reference TRBV7-3 and TRBJ1-2): GAGVSQTPSNKVTEKGKYVELRCDPISGHTALYWYRQSLGQGPEFLIYFQGTGAADDSGLPNDRFFAVRPEGSVSTLKIQRTERGDSAVYLCASSSSGGSDGYTFGSGTRLTVV.

The sample holds a few counts of this clonotype. The J gene is TRBJ1-1, the V gene TRBV7-9; D remains unclear. Germline V gene data show CDR1 as SEHNR and CDR2 as FQNEAQ (reference sequence). The CDR3 consists of 15 residues. Trimming left V 2 bases short and J 6 bases short, with 16 bases between. The CDR3 region has the DNA TGTGCCAGCAGCTTATGGGCAGGACGAGGGCCTGAAGCTTTCTTT. Translation gives CASSLWAGRGPEAFF. The full variable domain, rest sourced from reference TRBV7-9 and TRBJ1-1, is DTGVSQNPRHKITKRGQNVTFRCDPISEHNRLYWYRQTLGQGPEFLTYFQNEAQLEKSRLLSDRFSAERPKGSFSTLEIQRTEQGDSAMYLCASSLWAGRGPEAFFGQGTRLTVV.

This clonotype was counted at least ten times. The chain joins TRBV7-6 to TRBJ1-1; tentatively, D is TRBD1 (5 bases). Looked up from germline, CDR1 is SGHVS and CDR2 is FNYEAQ. This CDR3 has 14 amino acids. Trimming pared 1 base from V and 4 bases from J, leaving 10 bases between. The CDR3 sequence is CASSLDWGITEAFF. The CDR3 region has the DNA TGTGCCAGCAGCTTAGATTGGGGGATCACTGAAGCTTTCTTT.

This clonotype has ten or more counts. The V gene is TRBV20-1, the J gene TRBJ2-1, with 10 bases fitting TRBD2. The CDR3 totals 15 residues. Trimming at V came to 6 bases and at J to 7 bases, leaving 12 bases not matched to a gene. The germline CDR1 and CDR2 sequences are DFQATT and SNEGSKA (reference sequence). The CDR3 coding sequence is TGCAGTGCCAGTTCTAGCGGGGGCTCTACGAATGAGCAGTTCTTC. Translated: CSASSSGGSTNEQFF.

This clonotype has at least ten counts. CDR3 sequence: CASSQRLGQGLAYEQYF. Here the CDR3 DNA reads TGCGCCAGCAGCCAGAGACTCGGACAGGGGTTAGCCTACGAGCAGTACTTC. The chain joins TRBV4-3 to TRBJ2-7, with 9 positions matching TRBD1. J gave up 2 bases and V 3 bases, and 11 bases lay outside the gene matches. Per the germline V gene, CDR1 is LGHNA and CDR2 is YSLEER. CDR3 length: 17 residues.

This clonotype was picked up many times. The gene calls are TRBV7-2 and TRBJ1-1; D remains ambiguous. Germline V gene sequence: CDR1 SGHTA, CDR2 FQGNSA. The CDR3 extends over 15 amino acids. Between the trimmed V and J ends, which lost 2 bases and 4 bases, there was a span of 14 bases. CDR3 amino acids: CASSLNWAGFTEAFF. The CDR3 region has the DNA TGTGCCAGCAGCTTAAATTGGGCTGGGTTCACTGAAGCTTTCTTT.

This clonotype showed up many times. The rearrangement uses TRBV6-2 or TRBV6-3 and TRBJ2-1, with 8 bases fitting TRBD1. Germline lookup yields CDR1 MNHEY and CDR2 SVGEGT. The CDR3 extends over 16 amino acids. V trimming: 6 bases; J trimming: 1 base; junction bases outside the gene matches: 8. DNA of the CDR3: TGTGCCAGCAGACTGGACAGGGCCGCATCCTACAATGAGCAGTTCTTC. Residues: CASRLDRAASYNEQFF.

This clonotype was observed many times. This sequence joins TRBV6-2 or TRBV6-3 and TRBJ1-1; D is undetermined. Trimming shortened V by 2 bases and J by 7 bases, and 11 bases separated the two germline ends. CDR3 length equals 13 residues. Germline CDR1 is MNHEY and CDR2 is SVGEGT. CDR3 region: CASSYGLSSEAFF. CDR3 in DNA: TGTGCCAGCAGTTACGGTCTAAGCAGTGAAGCTTTCTTT.